This T cell receptor (beta chain) was found in a study of OX40 agonist ivuxolimab in advanced cancers. Across the whole study: Patients were dosed with the agonistic anti-OX40 (CD134) antibody ivuxolimab. Ivuxolimab, which patients received intravenously every 2 weeks, was dosed at 0.01 to 10 mg/kg.

The CDR3 extends over 15 amino acids. The V end was cut by 3 bases, the J end by 4 bases, with 10 bases between. Germline V gives CDR1 SGHTA, CDR2 FQGNSA. Autoimmune disease history or systemic immunosuppression led to patient exclusion. TCRdb's copy holds only in-frame clones and misses some; the assay was immunoSEQ multiplex PCR. The data contain nearly 45,000 clones, 80% of them singletons. The TCR was taken from an adult with an advanced solid tumor such as melanoma, head and neck, liver or kidney cancer. The chain has TRBV7-2 and TRBJ2-6, with D maybe TRBD1 (6 bases). This sample comprised CD4+ or CD8+ T cells sorted from blood, obtained in a trial of the OX40 agonist ivuxolimab. CDR3 in amino acids: CASSFRGAGANVLTF. CDR3 sequence (DNA): TGTGCCAGCAGCTTCAGGGGTGCGGGGGCCAACGTCCTGACTTTC.